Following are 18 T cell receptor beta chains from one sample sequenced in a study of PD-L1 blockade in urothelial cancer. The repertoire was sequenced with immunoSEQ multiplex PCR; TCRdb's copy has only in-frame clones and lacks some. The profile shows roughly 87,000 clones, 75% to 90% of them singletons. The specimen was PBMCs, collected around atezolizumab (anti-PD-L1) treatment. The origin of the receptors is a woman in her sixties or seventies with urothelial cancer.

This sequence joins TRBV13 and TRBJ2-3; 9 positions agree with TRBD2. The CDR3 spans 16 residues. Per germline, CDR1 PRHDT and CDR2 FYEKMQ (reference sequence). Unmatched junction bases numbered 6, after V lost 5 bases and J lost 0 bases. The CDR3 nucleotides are TGTGCCAGCAGCGCGGGCGGGGGGGATAGCACAGATACGCAGTATTTT. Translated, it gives CASSAGGGDSTDTQYF.

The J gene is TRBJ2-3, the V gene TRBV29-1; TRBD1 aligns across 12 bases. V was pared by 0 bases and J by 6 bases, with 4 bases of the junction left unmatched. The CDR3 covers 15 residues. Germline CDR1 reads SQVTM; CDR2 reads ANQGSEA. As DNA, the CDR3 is TGCAGCGTTGAAGACGGGACAGGGGGCTTTGATACGCAGTATTTT. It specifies CSVEDGTGGFDTQYF.

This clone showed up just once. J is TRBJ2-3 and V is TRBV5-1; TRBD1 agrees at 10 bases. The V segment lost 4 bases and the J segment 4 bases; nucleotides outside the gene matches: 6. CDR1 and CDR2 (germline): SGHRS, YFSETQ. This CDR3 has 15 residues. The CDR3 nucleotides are TGCGCCAGCAGCCCCGGGACAGGGGTGTCAGATACGCAGTATTTT. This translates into CASSPGTGVSDTQYF.

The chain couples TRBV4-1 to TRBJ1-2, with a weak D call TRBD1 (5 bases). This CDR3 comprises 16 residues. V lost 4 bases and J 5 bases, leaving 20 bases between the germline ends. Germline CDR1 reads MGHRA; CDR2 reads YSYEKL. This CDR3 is CASSRVPGVGTYGYTF. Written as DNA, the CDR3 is TGCGCCAGCAGCCGAGTTCCGGGAGTCGGGACTTATGGCTACACCTTC.

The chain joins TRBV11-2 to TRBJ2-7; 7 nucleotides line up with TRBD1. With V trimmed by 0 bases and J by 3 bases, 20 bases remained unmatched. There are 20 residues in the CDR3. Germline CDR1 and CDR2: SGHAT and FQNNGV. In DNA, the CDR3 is TGTGCCAGCAGCTTAGATTATAGGTCAGGGGGAGAAGTTGGCATCTACGAGCAGTACTTC. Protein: CASSLDYRSGGEVGIYEQYF.

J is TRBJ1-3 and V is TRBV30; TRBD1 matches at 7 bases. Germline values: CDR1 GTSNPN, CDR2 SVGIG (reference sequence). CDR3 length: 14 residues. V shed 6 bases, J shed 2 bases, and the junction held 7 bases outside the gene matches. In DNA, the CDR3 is TGTGCCTGTCCCGGGACAGACCCTGGAAACACCATATATTTT. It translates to CACPGTDPGNTIYF.

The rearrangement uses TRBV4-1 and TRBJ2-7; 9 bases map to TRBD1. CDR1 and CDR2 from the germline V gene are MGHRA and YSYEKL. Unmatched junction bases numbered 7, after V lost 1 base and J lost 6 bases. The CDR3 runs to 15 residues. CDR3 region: CASSQGVGTGPEQYF. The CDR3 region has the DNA TGCGCCAGCAGCCAAGGAGTAGGGACAGGGCCCGAGCAGTACTTC.

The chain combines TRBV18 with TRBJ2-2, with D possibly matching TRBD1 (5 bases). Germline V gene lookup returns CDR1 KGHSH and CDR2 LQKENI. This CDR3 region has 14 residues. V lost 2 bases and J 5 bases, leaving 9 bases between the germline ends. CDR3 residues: CASSPWTQTGELFF. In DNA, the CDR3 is TGTGCCAGCTCACCATGGACACAAACCGGGGAGCTGTTTTTT. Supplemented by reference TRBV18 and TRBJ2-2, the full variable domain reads NAGVMQNPRHLVRRRGQEARLRCSPMKGHSHVYWYRQLPEEGLKFMVYLQKENIIDESGMPKERFSAEFPKEGPSILRIQQVVRGDSAAYFCASSPWTQTGELFFGEGSRLTVL.

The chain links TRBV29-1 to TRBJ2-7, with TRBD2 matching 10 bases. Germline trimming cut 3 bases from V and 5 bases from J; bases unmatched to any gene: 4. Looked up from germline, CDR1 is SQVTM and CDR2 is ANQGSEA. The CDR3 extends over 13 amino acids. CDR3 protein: CSVDIAGGNEQYF. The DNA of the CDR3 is TGCAGCGTTGATATAGCGGGGGGAAACGAGCAGTACTTC.

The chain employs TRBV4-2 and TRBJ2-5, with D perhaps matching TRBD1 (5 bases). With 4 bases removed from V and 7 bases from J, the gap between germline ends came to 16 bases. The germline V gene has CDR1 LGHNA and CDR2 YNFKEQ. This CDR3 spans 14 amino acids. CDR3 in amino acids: CASSPGWGQGTQYF. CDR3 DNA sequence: TGTGCCAGCAGCCCAGGTTGGGGTCAGGGGACCCAGTACTTC.

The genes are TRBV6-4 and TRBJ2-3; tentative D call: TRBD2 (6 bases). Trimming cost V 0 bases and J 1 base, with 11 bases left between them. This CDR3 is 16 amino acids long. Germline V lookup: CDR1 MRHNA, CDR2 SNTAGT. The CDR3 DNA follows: TGTGCCAGCAGTGACTCGATATTAGCGGGCACAGATACGCAGTATTTT. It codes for CASSDSILAGTDTQYF.

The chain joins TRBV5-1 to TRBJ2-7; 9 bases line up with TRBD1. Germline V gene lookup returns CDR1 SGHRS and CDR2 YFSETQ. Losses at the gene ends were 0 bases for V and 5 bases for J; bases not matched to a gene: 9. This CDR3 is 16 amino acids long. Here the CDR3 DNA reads TGCGCCAGCAGCTTGGGACAGGGGGTGGTCTTCGACGAGCAGTACTTC. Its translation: CASSLGQGVVFDEQYF.

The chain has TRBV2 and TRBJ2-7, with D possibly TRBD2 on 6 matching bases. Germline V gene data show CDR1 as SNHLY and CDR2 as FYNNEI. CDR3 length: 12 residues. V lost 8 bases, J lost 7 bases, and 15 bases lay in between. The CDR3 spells CASVWGAGEQYF. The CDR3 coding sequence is TGTGCCAGCGTCTGGGGCGCGGGAGAGCAGTACTTC.

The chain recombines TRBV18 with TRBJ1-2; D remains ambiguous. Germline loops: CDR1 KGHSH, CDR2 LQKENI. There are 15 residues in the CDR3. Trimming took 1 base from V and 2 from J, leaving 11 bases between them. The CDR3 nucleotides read TGTGCCAGCTCACCACGTACTAGAACGAACTATGGCTACACCTTC. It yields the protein CASSPRTRTNYGYTF.

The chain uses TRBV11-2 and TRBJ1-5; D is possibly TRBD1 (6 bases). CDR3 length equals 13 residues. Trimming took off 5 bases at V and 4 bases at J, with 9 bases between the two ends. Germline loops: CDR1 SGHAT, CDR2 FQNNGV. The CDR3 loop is CASSRTDNQPQHF. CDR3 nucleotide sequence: TGTGCCAGCAGCAGGACAGATAATCAGCCCCAGCATTTT.

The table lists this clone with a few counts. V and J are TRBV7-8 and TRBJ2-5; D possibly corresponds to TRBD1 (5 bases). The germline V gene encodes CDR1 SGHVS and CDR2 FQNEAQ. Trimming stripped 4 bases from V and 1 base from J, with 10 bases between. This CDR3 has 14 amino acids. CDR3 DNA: TGTGCCAGCAGCTCTGGGGCAGCCCAAGAGACCCAGTACTTC. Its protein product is CASSSGAAQETQYF.

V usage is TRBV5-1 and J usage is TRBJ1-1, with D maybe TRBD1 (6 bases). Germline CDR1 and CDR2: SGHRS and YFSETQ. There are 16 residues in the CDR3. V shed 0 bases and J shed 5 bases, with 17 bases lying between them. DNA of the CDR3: TGCGCCAGCAGCTTGGCCTACCGGGGGGCGCGTACTGAAGCTTTCTTT. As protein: CASSLAYRGARTEAFF.

The DNA for the CDR3 is TGTGCCAGCAGCCAACGGACAGGGGGCAACTATGGCTACACCTTC. Its protein product is CASSQRTGGNYGYTF. V gene TRBV11-2 combines with J gene TRBJ1-2; 11 bases are a match to TRBD1. The CDR3 consists of 15 residues. J gave up 2 bases and V 5 bases, and 4 bases lay outside the gene matches. CDR1 is SGHAT, CDR2 FQNNGV, per germline. Filled out from reference TRBV11-2 and TRBJ1-2, the complete variable domain reads EAGVAQSPRYKIIEKRQSVAFWCNPISGHATLYWYQQILGQGPKLLIQFQNNGVVDDSQLPKDRFSAERLKGVDSTLKIQPAKLEDSAVYLCASSQRTGGNYGYTFGSGTRLTVV.